The clone carrying this T cell receptor beta chain was observed a few times. Its specificity is not known. The time point denotes: sample taken at primary tumor resection. Unsorted whole RNA from tumor, nontumor lung or frozen PBMC underwent sequencing. Samples were obtained from 65 to 80 donors, all untreated early-stage non-small cell lung cancer patients. This specimen belongs to a study of spatial heterogeneity in lung cancer. Study at large: Alpha-chain sequences were detected in numbers that were consistently lower than beta-chain sequences.

TCRdb fed the 5' RACE reads into MiXCR, producing one record per CDR3 protein. Among approximately 52,000 distinct CDR3 sequences, more than 6.5% were seen once, and the ten largest hold 2.5% to 3%. Findings and caveats of the study: TCRs found ubiquitously expanded in tumor appeared in blood more at resection than at follow-up.

Looked up from germline, CDR1 is DFQATT and CDR2 is SNEGSKA (reference sequence). This CDR3 is built from 12 residues. V shed 0 bases and J shed 6 bases, with 8 bases lying between them. The receptor was derived from a female donor with early-stage non-small cell lung cancer. The chain joins TRBV20-1 to TRBJ1-1; D gene uncertain. The starting material was PBMCs, obtained at surgery. CDR3 bases: TGCAGTGCTAGAGATCTGGTAGCTGAAGCTTTCTTT. Its protein product is CSARDLVAEAFF.